These T cell receptor beta chains were read from a single sample in a study of blood T cells in healthy people across ages. TCRdb re-called the 5' RACE reads with MiXCR, one entry per CDR3 protein. This sample has around 1.5 million distinct CDR3 sequences, with roughly 32% found just once. Sample: blood. Receptors were obtained from a woman aged 25 to 45 in good health. CDR3s include the opening cysteine and the closing phenylalanine or tryptophan. D genes are given only for firm matches. Not all rows give a size; the values are once, few, many and, for expanded clones, a class.

>NA|many|TRBV5-1|TRBJ2-6
CASSKQGAGPSGANVLTF
TGCGCCAGCAGCAAACAGGGAGCTGGCCCCTCTGGGGCCAACGTCCTGACTTTC
>NA|NA|TRBV7-2|TRBJ2-7
CASSPTVTYEQYF
TGTGCCAGCAGCCCGACAGTAACCTACGAGCAGTACTTC
>TRBD1|few|TRBV7-3|TRBJ1-2
CASSSDRGSNYGYTF
TGTGCCAGCAGCTCCGACAGGGGATCTAACTATGGCTACACCTTC
>NA|NA|TRBV7-9|TRBJ2-1
CASSHPRQGDNEQFF
TGTGCCAGCAGCCATCCCAGGCAAGGTGACAATGAGCAGTTCTTC
>NA|NA|TRBV7-9|TRBJ2-3
CASRRLWGRTDTQYF
TGTGCCAGCAGACGCTTGTGGGGACGCACAGATACGCAGTATTTT
>NA|few|TRBV9|TRBJ2-3
CASSAHPDTQYF
TGTGCCAGCAGCGCCCACCCGGATACGCAGTATTTT
>NA|NA|TRBV6-6|TRBJ1-5
CASSYGHISNQPQHF
TGTGCCAGCAGTTACGGGCACATTAGCAATCAGCCCCAGCATTTT
>NA|NA|TRBV30|TRBJ1-4
CAWSLGAREKLFF
TGTGCCTGGAGTTTAGGGGCTAGGGAAAAACTGTTTTTT
>NA|NA|TRBV24-1|TRBJ2-2
CATRSAGELFF
TGTGCCACCAGATCGGCCGGGGAGCTGTTTTTT
>NA|NA|TRBV2|TRBJ1-2
CASSETWGPVPYGYTF
TGTGCCAGCAGTGAAACTTGGGGACCGGTCCCTTATGGCTACACCTTC
>NA|NA|TRBV30|TRBJ1-1
CAWSSHKTEAFF
TGTGCCTGGAGTTCTCACAAAACTGAAGCTTTCTTT
>NA|NA|TRBV10-3|TRBJ1-1
CAIRDPGQPHTEAFF
TGTGCCATCAGAGACCCCGGTCAGCCCCACACTGAAGCTTTCTTT
>TRBD1|NA|TRBV20-1|TRBJ1-2
CSAGGTGRNGYTF
TGCAGTGCTGGTGGGACAGGGAGGAATGGCTACACCTTC
>TRBD2|NA|TRBV9|TRBJ2-5
CASSVVGGSGETQYF
TGTGCCAGCAGCGTAGTGGGGGGGTCCGGGGAGACCCAGTACTTC
>NA|NA|TRBV4-1|TRBJ2-7
CASRFSGGSYEQYF
TGCGCCAGCAGGTTTTCAGGCGGGTCGTACGAGCAGTACTTC
>TRBD1|few|TRBV20-1|TRBJ2-7
CSARERGQGAYEQYF
TGCAGTGCTAGAGAGCGTGGACAGGGGGCCTACGAGCAGTACTTC
>NA|few|TRBV20-1|TRBJ1-2
CSARSPGHGYTF
TGCAGTGCTCGGTCCCCAGGCCATGGCTACACCTTC
>NA|few|TRBV28|TRBJ2-7
CASSPHSGGFYEQYF
TGTGCCAGCAGTCCCCATTCCGGTGGCTTCTACGAGCAGTACTTC